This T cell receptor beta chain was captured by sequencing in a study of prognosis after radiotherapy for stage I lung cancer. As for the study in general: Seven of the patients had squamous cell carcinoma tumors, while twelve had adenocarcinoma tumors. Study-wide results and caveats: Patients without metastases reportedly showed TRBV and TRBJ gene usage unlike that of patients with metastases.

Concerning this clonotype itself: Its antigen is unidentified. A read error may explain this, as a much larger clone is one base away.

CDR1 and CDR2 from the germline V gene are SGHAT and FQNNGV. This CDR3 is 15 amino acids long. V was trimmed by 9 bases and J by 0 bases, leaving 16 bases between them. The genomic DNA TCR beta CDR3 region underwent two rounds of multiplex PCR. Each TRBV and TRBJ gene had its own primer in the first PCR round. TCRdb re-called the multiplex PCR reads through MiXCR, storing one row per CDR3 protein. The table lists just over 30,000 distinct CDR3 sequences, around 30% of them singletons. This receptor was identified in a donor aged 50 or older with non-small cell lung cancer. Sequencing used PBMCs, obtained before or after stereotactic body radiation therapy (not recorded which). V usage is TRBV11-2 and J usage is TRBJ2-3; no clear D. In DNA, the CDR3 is TGTGCCAGAAGCATAATAGTAGGTAGCACAGATACGCAGTATTTT. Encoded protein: CARSIIVGSTDTQYF.